This T cell receptor beta chain stems from a study of OX40 agonist ivuxolimab in advanced cancers. Study details: Earlier treatment with anti-PD-1, anti-PD-L1 or anti-CTLA-4 was permitted, and 35% to 45% had received some. Study outcomes and limitations: Determination of antigen specificity was not performed for the expanded peripheral T cells.

The CDR3 spans 14 residues. In germline, CDR1 is PRHDT, CDR2 FYEKMQ (reference sequence). Trimming cost V 4 bases and J 0 bases, with 7 bases left between them. With regard to this clone: Its specificity is unknown.

Patients had blood sampled at baseline and again on cycle 4 day 1 and cycle 7 day 1. TCRdb keeps only in-frame clones here, not all; method: immunoSEQ multiplex PCR. The data contain some 30,000 clones, roughly 79% of them singletons. The sequence was obtained from an adult with an advanced solid tumor such as melanoma, head and neck, liver or kidney cancer. This specimen consisted of CD4+ or CD8+ T cells sorted from blood, obtained in a trial of the OX40 agonist ivuxolimab. The V call is TRBV13, the J call TRBJ1-3; possibly TRBD1 for D (5 bases). The CDR3, as DNA: TGTGCCAGCAGCTCGACAGCCTCTGGAAACACCATATATTTT. Encoded protein: CASSSTASGNTIYF.